This T cell receptor beta chain was recovered during a study of blood T cells in healthy people across ages. Whole-study results and caveats: Considered underestimates were the diversity estimates obtained from one million T cells.

This clonotype was seen repeatedly, ten times or more. Its antigen is currently unknown. A second PCR of about 6 to 12 cycles used a sample-barcoded 5' primer and a J-beta primer mix. One entry per CDR3 protein, called by TCRdb with MiXCR from the 5' RACE reads. The sample contains 550,000 to 750,000 distinct CDR3 sequences, roughly 21% of which appear only once. CDR1 is MDHEN and CDR2 is SYDVKM in the germline V gene. V was trimmed by 5 bases and J by 5 bases, leaving 9 bases between them. This CDR3 region has 12 residues. The receptor was isolated from a man aged 65-85 years in good health. Sequences were obtained from blood. The chain uses TRBV28 and TRBJ2-5; D is unclear. As DNA, the CDR3 is TGTGCCAGCAGTATCGCCCGGGAGACCCAGTACTTC. Protein: CASSIARETQYF.